These 15 T cell receptor beta chains originate from one sample sequenced in a study of T cells in Graves' hyperthyroidism and ophthalmopathy. Regions amplified from RNA transcripts were the TCR beta CDR3 regions. The HTBI set primed first-round TCR CDR3 RT-PCR. MiXCR, run by TCRdb on the multiplex PCR reads, gives a single entry per CDR3 protein. The data hold about 640,000 distinct CDR3 sequences, with more than 20% observed a single time. The sequenced material came from blood. The receptors shown here come from a man aged 25-40 years with Graves' ophthalmopathy.

The chain uses TRBV20-1 and TRBJ2-2, with D uncertain. The germline gives CDR1 DFQATT, CDR2 SNEGSKA (reference sequence). CDR3 length equals 14 residues. V dropped 3 bases and J dropped 0 bases, with 8 bases sitting between them. CDR3 residues: CSARSETNTGELFF. In DNA, the CDR3 is TGCAGTGCTAGGTCCGAAACGAACACCGGGGAGCTGTTTTTT.

The chain has TRBV7-9 and TRBJ2-1; 8 bases match TRBD2. CDR1 is SEHNR, CDR2 FQNEAQ, per germline (reference sequence). The ends lost 8 bases at V and 7 bases at J; junction bases unmatched: 25. The CDR3 length is 19 residues. CDR3 bases: TGTGCCAGCGGAGGGGCCCATGGTTCTTTTACGGGAGGGCCGAATGAGCAGTTCTTC. Translated: CASGGAHGSFTGGPNEQFF. The variable domain in full, completed from reference TRBV7-9 and TRBJ2-1, reads DTGVSQNPRHKITKRGQNVTFRCDPISEHNRLYWYRQTLGQGPEFLTYFQNEAQLEKSRLLSDRFSAERPKGSFSTLEIQRTEQGDSAMYLCASGGAHGSFTGGPNEQFFGPGTRLTVL.

This clonotype was observed a few times. This may be a read error: a much more frequent sequence differs by one nucleotide. This chain connects TRBV11-2 to TRBJ1-2, with no clear D. The germline V gene has CDR1 SGHAT and CDR2 FQNNGV. V was clipped by 1 base and J by 7 bases, with 10 bases between them. This CDR3 is built from 13 residues. CDR3 in DNA: TGTGCCAGCAGCTTAGCTGGTGGGCCTGGCTACACCTTC. Encoded protein: CASSLAGGPGYTF.

This clonotype was seen more than once but under ten times. A junction end diverges from the germline sequence, so it may reflect a read error. The chain joins TRBV5-1 to TRBJ2-5, with D perhaps assigned TRBD1 or TRBD2 (5 bases each). The V gene's germline CDR1 is SGHRS and CDR2 YFSETQ. The CDR3 runs to 14 residues. For the CDR3, the DNA is TGCGCCAACAGCTTCACACCGGGGACGGAGACCCAGTACTTC. Protein product: CANSFTPGTETQYF.

This clonotype has at least ten counts. This sequence joins TRBV3-1 and TRBJ1-2; no definite D call. The germline V gene encodes CDR1 LGHDT and CDR2 YNNKEL (reference sequence). This CDR3 has 13 residues. Trimming cost V 2 bases and J 0 bases, with 4 bases left between them. The chain's CDR3 is CASSQTSNYGYTF. DNA of the CDR3: TGTGCCAGCAGCCAAACGTCTAACTATGGCTACACCTTC. The whole variable domain, filled in from reference TRBV3-1 and TRBJ1-2, reads DTAVSQTPKYLVTQMGNDKSIKCEQNLGHDTMYWYKQDSKKFLKIMFSYNNKELIINETVPNRFSPKSPDKAHLNLHINSLELGDSAVYFCASSQTSNYGYTFGSGTRLTVV.

A few counts support this clonotype. The chain links TRBV10-2 to TRBJ2-7; D is uncertain. The CDR3 is 14 residues long. Germline CDR1 and CDR2: WSHSY and SAAADI. V was clipped by 5 bases and J by 2 bases, with 13 bases between them. As DNA, the CDR3 is TGCGCCAGCAGTCCCATTGGCGGAGCCTACGAGCAGTACTTC. Amino acids: CASSPIGGAYEQYF.

The J gene is TRBJ1-5, the V gene TRBV6-5; no firm D call. The V and J ends lost 0 bases and 5 bases respectively, with 8 bases between them. The CDR3 totals 14 residues. CDR1 is MNHEY, CDR2 SVGAGI, per germline. The CDR3 loop is CASSYSGRDQPQHF. DNA for the CDR3: TGTGCCAGCAGTTACTCGGGCAGAGATCAGCCCCAGCATTTT.

This clonotype has only a few counts. This sequence joins TRBV7-8 and TRBJ1-3; D is undetermined. Germline assignment: CDR1 SGHVS and CDR2 FQNEAQ. The CDR3 has 14 residues. V gave up 2 bases and J gave up 2 bases, with 7 bases separating them. DNA of the CDR3: TGTGCCAGCAGCTTATCCGGGCCTGGAAACACCATATATTTT. Translating gives CASSLSGPGNTIYF.

Many counts were recorded for this clonotype. J is TRBJ2-1 and V is TRBV12-3 or TRBV12-4; D tentatively fits TRBD1 or TRBD2 (5 bases each). This CDR3 has 16 residues. Trimming shortened V by 6 bases and J by 7 bases, and 22 bases separated the two germline ends. In DNA form, the CDR3 reads TGTGCCAGCAGGGCCAGAGGGGCACTTAAAGGGAATGAGCAGTTCTTC. Protein: CASRARGALKGNEQFF.

In its sample, this clonotype was seen once. V gene TRBV18 combines with J gene TRBJ2-1, with D possibly being TRBD2 (6 bases). This CDR3 has 16 residues. Trimming removed 0 bases from V and 5 bases from J, with 14 bases in between. From germline, CDR1 is KGHSH and CDR2 LQKENI. This CDR3 reads CASSPPTGGNDNEQFF. The CDR3 region has the DNA TGTGCCAGCTCACCACCGACTGGGGGGAACGACAATGAGCAGTTCTTC.

The rearrangement links TRBV28 to TRBJ2-7; D is undetermined. The CDR3 loop spans 13 amino acids. Germline V gene lookup returns CDR1 MDHEN and CDR2 SYDVKM. Trimming left V 5 bases short and J 2 bases short, with 10 bases between. In DNA form, the CDR3 reads TGTGCCAGCAGTCCCCTGGAAACCTACGAGCAGTACTTC. Its translation: CASSPLETYEQYF.

This clonotype was found a few times. The rearrangement links TRBV3-1 to TRBJ2-1; 10 nucleotides agree with TRBD2. Germline assignment: CDR1 LGHDT and CDR2 YNNKEL (reference sequence). The V and J ends lost 8 bases and 8 bases, in that order; junction bases with no gene match: 12. The CDR3 consists of 15 residues. CDR3 sequence reads: CASAWASGRRDEQFF. CDR3 DNA sequence: TGTGCCAGCGCCTGGGCTAGCGGGAGACGCGATGAGCAGTTCTTC.

This clonotype was detected a few times. This chain joins TRBV29-1 and TRBJ2-5; 7 bases fit TRBD2. The CDR3 consists of 14 residues. Per the germline V gene, CDR1 is SQVTM and CDR2 is ANQGSEA. Trimming removed 4 bases from V and 3 bases from J; junction bases left unmatched: 8. This CDR3 reads CSVVGGSAEETQYF. The CDR3 DNA follows: TGCAGCGTTGTCGGCGGGAGCGCCGAAGAGACCCAGTACTTC.

This clonotype appeared many times. The chain couples TRBV5-1 to TRBJ1-2; 8 bases fit TRBD1. In germline, CDR1 is SGHRS, CDR2 YFSETQ. This CDR3 region has 13 residues. V lost 4 bases to trimming and J lost 8 bases; unmatched junction nucleotides: 7. The CDR3 sequence is CASSTDRGGGYTF. Here the CDR3 DNA reads TGCGCCAGCAGCACTGACAGGGGAGGCGGCTACACCTTC.

This clonotype was found a few times. The rearrangement joins TRBV6-2 or TRBV6-3 to TRBJ1-5; 8 positions match TRBD1. Germline CDR1 is MNHEY and CDR2 is SVGEGT. The V gene end was trimmed by 1 base and the J gene end by 2 bases; junction bases not matched to a gene: 4. This CDR3 region has 16 residues. CDR3 loop: CASSYWTGRGNQPQHF. For the CDR3, the DNA is TGTGCCAGCAGTTACTGGACAGGGAGAGGCAATCAGCCCCAGCATTTT.